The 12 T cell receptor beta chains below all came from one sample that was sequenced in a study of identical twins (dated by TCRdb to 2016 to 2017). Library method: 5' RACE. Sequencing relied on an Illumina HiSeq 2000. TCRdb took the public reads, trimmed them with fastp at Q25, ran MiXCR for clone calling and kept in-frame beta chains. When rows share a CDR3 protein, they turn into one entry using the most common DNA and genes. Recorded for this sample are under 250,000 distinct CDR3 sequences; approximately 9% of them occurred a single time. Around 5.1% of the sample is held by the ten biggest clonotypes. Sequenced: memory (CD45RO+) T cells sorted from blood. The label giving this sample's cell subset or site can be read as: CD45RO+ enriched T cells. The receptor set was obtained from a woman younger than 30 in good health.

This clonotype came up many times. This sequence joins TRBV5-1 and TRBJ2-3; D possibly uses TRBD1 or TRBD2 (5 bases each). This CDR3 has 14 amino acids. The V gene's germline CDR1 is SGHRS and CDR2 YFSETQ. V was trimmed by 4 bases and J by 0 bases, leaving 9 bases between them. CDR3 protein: CASSQGDSTDTQYF. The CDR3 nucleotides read TGCGCCAGCAGCCAAGGGGACAGCACAGATACGCAGTATTTT.

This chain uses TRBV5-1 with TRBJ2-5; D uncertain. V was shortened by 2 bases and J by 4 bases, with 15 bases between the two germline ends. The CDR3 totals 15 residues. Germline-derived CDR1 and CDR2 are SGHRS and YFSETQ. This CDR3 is CASSFLDGRVETQYF. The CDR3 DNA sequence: TGCGCCAGCAGCTTCTTGGACGGCCGAGTAGAGACCCAGTACTTC.

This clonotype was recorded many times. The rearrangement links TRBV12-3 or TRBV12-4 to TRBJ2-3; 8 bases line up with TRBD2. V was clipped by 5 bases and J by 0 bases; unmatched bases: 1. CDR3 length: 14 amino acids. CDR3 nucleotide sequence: TGTGCCAGCAGTGCGGGGGGAAGCACAGATACGCAGTATTTT. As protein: CASSAGGSTDTQYF.

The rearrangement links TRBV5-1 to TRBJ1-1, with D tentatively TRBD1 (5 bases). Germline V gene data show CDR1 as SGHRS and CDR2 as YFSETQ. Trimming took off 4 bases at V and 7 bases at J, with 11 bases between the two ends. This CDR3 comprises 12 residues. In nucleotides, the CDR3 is TGCGCCAGCAGCCTCTACCAGGGTGAAGCTTTCTTT. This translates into CASSLYQGEAFF.

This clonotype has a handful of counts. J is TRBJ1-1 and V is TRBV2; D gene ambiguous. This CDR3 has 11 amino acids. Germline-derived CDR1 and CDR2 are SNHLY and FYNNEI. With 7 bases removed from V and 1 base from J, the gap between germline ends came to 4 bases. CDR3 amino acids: CASTENTEAFF. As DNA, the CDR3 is TGTGCCAGCACGGAGAACACTGAAGCTTTCTTT.

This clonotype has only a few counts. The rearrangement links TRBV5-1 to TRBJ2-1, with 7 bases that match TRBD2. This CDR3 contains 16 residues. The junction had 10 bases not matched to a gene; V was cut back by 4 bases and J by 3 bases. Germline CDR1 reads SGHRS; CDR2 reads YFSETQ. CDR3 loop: CASSPTAGTLYNEQFF. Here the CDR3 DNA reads TGCGCCAGCAGCCCAACAGCGGGGACGCTCTACAATGAGCAGTTCTTC.

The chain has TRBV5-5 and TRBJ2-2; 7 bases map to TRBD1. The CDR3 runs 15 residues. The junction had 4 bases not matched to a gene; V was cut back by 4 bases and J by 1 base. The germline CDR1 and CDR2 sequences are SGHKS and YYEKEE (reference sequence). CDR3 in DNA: TGTGCCAGCAGCCAAAGGACAGGGAACACCGGGGAGCTGTTTTTT. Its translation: CASSQRTGNTGELFF.

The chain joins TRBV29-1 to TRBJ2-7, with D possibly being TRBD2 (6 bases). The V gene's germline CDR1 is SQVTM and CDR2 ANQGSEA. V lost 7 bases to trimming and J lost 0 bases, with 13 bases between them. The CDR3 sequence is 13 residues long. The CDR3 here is CSARGRSSYEQYF. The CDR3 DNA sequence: TGCAGCGCTAGAGGGAGGTCCTCCTACGAGCAGTACTTC.

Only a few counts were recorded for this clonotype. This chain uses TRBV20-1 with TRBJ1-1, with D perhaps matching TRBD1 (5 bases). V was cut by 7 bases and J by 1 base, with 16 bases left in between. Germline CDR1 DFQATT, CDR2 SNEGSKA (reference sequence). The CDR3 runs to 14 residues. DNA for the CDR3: TGCAGTGTACCGGTACCGGGGCGGAACACTGAAGCTTTCTTT. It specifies CSVPVPGRNTEAFF.

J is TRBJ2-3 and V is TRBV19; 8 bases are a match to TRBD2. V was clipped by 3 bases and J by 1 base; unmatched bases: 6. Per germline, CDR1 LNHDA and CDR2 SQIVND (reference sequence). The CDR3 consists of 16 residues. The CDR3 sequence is CASSMRAREGTDTQYF. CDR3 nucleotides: TGTGCCAGTAGTATGAGGGCGCGGGAGGGCACAGATACGCAGTATTTT.

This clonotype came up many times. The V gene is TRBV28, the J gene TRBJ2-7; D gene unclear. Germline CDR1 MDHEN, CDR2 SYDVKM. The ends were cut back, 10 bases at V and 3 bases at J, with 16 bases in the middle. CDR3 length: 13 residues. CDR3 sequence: CAILLAGGYEQYF. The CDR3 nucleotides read TGTGCCATCTTACTCGCAGGCGGCTACGAGCAGTACTTC.

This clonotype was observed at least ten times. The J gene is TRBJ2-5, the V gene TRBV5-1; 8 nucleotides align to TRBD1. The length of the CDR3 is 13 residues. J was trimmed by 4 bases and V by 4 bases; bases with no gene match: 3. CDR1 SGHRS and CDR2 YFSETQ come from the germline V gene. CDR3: CASSPGTGETQYF. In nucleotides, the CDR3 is TGCGCCAGCAGCCCCGGGACAGGAGAGACCCAGTACTTC.